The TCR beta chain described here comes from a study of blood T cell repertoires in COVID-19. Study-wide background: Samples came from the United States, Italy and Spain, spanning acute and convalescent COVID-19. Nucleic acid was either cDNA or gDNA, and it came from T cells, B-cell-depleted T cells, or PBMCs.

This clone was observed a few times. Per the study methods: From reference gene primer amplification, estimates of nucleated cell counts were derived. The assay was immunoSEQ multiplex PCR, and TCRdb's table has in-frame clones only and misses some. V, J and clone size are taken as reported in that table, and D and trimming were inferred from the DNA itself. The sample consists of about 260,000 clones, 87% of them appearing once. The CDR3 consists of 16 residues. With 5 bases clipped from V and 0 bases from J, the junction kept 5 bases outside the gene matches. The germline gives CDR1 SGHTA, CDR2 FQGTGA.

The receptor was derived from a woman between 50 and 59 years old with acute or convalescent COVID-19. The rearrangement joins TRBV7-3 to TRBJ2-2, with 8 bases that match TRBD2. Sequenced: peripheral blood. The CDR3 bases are TGTGCCAGCAGCCATCAGGGACTAGCGAACACCGGGGAGCTGTTTTTT. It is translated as CASSHQGLANTGELFF.